This T cell receptor (beta chain) is from a study of shared T cell receptors in the human thymus. The germline V gene has CDR1 SGDLS and CDR2 YYNGEE. V was trimmed by 0 bases and J by 7 bases, leaving 8 bases between them. CDR3 length equals 13 residues. Clones were read by immunoSEQ multiplex PCR, and TCRdb kept only the in-frame ones, dropping some. The sample contains about 660,000 clones, more than 75% of which appear only once. These same data were also listed under a study on human thymus T cells. That source adds: Thymic and blood repertoires appeared to display a bias in their usage of V and J genes. Related research examined unrelated individuals and reported that their thymic repertoires overlapped highly.

The sequenced sample consisted of thymocytes. The receptor comes from a boy younger than two with a congenital heart defect. This chain connects TRBV9 to TRBJ2-1; no clear D. CDR3 sequence: CASSVGCANEQFF. The DNA for the CDR3 is TGTGCCAGCAGCGTAGGCTGCGCTAATGAGCAGTTCTTC. The complete variable domain, with remaining parts taken from reference TRBV9 and TRBJ2-1, reads DSGVTQTPKHLITATGQRVTLRCSPRSGDLSVYWYQQSLDQGLQFLIQYYNGEERAKGNILERFSAQQFPDLHSELNLSSLELGDSALYFCASSVGCANEQFFGPGTRLTVL.